The present T cell receptor (beta chain) was sequenced within a study of T cells in Graves' hyperthyroidism and ophthalmopathy. There were TCR beta CDR3 regions amplified from RNA transcripts. The HTBI primer set was used in a first-round RT-PCR of the TCR CDR3. TCRdb processed the multiplex PCR reads anew with MiXCR; each CDR3 protein has one entry. The table includes 400,000 to 550,000 distinct CDR3 sequences, approximately 15% detected once. A note on this clonotype: Since a much larger clone is just one base distant, this may be a read error.

V was cut by 7 bases and J by 2 bases, with 23 bases left in between. The CDR3 consists of 16 residues. Germline V CDR1 and CDR2: DFQATT, SNEGSKA (reference sequence). The clonotype was recovered from a woman between 18 and 29 years old with Graves' hyperthyroidism. The gene calls are TRBV20-1 and TRBJ2-5, with a tentative D call TRBD2 (7 bases). The source material was blood. In nucleotides, the CDR3 is TGCAGTGGGGACGCCCCGGGGGGCCCCAATCAAGAGACCCAGTACTTC. This codes for CSGDAPGGPNQETQYF.